Reported below is one T cell receptor (beta chain). This clonotype was recorded at least ten times. No cognate antigen has been identified for it. No much larger clonotype is one base removed from it; base qualities were not supplied. Its CDR3 holds 14 amino acids, cysteine through phenylalanine. Kept here is only the CDR3 DNA, which spans 42 bases and is read in frame from base 1. Trimming costs V 6 bases and J 5 bases, and their ends lie 14 bases apart. CDR1 and CDR2 were assigned from the germline V gene as SNHLY and FYNNEI. The sample is drawn from a study of CD8 T cells in ankylosing spondylitis (dated by TCRdb to about 2017). A note on the overall study: T cell receptor beta repertoires were profiled in healthy donors and ankylosing spondylitis patients so that disease-linked TCR variants could be found. In total, the full study cohort was made up of 95 to 110 healthy donors and about two dozen ankylosing spondylitis patients. Peripheral blood was sampled, and synovial fluid was also collected from ankylosing spondylitis patients. Results and caveats for the whole study, not just this receptor: According to the report, matched synovial fluid samples from ankylosing spondylitis patients were significantly enriched for the disease-linked clones. The disease-linked clones had a CD8+ phenotype and were found at relatively low frequencies in peripheral blood. Blood from ankylosing spondylitis patients appeared to be characterized by a TCR beta motif made up of eight highly homologous amino acid variants. Some TCR beta motif variants had previously been reported in synovial fluid and blood of reactive arthritis patients, which suggested common disease-initiation mechanisms.

Sequencing took place on an Illumina HiSeq 2500. Quantitative 5'-RACE with molecular barcodes was used to prepare TCR beta libraries. The original pipeline was this. A new computational method, built on a probabilistic model of VDJ rearrangement, was used to identify disease-linked TCR variants. The public reads were reanalyzed by TCRdb: fastp trimming at Q25, MiXCR alignment, in-frame beta chains only. Each record represents a unique CDR3 protein, reported with the most common genes and DNA among its rows. The V and J calls were not made by the authors but by TCRdb's processing. Across this sample there are about 52,000 distinct CDR3 sequences, with roughly 7.4% seen only once. The ten top clones hold approximately 8.5% of the sample.

Input material: blood, either unsorted or a sorted T cell fraction (not recorded which). The sequence joins TRBV2 to TRBJ2-4; the D segment cannot be called with confidence. The clonotype was recovered from a female donor with ankylosing spondylitis or in good health (not recorded which). The base sequence is TGTGCCAGCAGCCTACAGAGAGACGAAAACATTCAGTACTTC. Translated, this gives CASSLQRDENIQYF.